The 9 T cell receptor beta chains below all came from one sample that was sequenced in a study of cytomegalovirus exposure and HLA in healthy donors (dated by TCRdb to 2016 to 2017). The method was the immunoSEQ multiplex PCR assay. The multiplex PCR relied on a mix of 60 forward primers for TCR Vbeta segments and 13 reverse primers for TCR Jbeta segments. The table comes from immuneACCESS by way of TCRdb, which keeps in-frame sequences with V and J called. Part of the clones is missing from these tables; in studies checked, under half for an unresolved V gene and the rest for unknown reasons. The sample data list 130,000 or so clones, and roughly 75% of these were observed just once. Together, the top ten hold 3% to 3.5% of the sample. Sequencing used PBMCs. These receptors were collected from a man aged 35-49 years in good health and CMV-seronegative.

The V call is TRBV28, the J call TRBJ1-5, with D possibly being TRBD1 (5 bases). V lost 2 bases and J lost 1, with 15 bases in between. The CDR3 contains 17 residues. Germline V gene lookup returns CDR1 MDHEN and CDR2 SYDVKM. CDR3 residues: CASSLMPAGISNQPQHF. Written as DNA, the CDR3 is TGTGCCAGCAGTTTAATGCCGGCAGGGATAAGCAATCAGCCCCAGCATTTT.

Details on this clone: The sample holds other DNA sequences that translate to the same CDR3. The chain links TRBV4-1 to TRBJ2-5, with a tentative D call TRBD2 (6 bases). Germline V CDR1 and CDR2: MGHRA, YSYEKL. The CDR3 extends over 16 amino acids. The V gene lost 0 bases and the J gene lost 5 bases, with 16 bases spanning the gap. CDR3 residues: CASSQDRVWGVETQYF. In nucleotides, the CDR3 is TGCGCCAGCAGCCAAGATCGGGTCTGGGGGGTGGAGACCCAGTACTTC.

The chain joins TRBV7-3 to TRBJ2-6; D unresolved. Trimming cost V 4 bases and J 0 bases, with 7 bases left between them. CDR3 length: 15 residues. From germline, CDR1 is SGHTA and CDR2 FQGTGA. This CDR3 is CASSSASSGANVLTF. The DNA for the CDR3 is TGTGCCAGCAGCTCCGCGAGCTCTGGGGCCAACGTCCTGACTTTC.

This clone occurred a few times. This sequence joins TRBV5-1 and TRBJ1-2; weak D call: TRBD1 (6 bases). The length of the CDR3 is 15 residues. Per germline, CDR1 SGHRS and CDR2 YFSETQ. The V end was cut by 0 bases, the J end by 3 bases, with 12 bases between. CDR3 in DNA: TGCGCCAGCAGCTTGGAGGGGCAGGGGTACTATGGCTACACCTTC. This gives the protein CASSLEGQGYYGYTF. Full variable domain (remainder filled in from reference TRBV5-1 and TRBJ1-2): KAGVTQTPRYLIKTRGQQVTLSCSPISGHRSVSWYQQTPGQGLQFLFEYFSETQRNKGNFPGRFSGRQFSNSRSEMNVSTLELGDSALYLCASSLEGQGYYGYTFGSGTRLTVV.

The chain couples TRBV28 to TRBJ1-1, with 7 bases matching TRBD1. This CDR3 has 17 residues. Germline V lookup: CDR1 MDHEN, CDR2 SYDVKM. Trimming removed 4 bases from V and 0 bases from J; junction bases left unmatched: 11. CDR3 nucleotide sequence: TGTGCCAGCAGTTCTGGGACAGTAAAAAATATGAACACTGAAGCTTTCTTT. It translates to CASSSGTVKNMNTEAFF.

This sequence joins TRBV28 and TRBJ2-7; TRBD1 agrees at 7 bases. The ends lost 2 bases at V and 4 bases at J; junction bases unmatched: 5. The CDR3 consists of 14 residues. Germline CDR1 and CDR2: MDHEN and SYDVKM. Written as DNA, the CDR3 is TGTGCCAGCAGTTTACCGGGACAGAAGTACGAGCAGTACTTC. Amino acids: CASSLPGQKYEQYF.

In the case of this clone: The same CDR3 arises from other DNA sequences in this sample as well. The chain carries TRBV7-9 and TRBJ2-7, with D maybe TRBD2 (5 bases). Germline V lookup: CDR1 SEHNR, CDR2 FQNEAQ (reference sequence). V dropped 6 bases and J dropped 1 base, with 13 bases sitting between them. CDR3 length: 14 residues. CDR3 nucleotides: TGTGCCAGCAGAAGAGAGACGGGGTCCTACGAGCAGTACTTC. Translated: CASRRETGSYEQYF.

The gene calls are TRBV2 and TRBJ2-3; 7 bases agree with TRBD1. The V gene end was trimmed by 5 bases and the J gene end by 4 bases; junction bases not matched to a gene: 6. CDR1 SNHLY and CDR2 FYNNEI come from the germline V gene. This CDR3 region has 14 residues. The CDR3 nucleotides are TGTGCCAGCAGTAAAGACAGGGAGCCAGATACGCAGTATTTT. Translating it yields CASSKDREPDTQYF.

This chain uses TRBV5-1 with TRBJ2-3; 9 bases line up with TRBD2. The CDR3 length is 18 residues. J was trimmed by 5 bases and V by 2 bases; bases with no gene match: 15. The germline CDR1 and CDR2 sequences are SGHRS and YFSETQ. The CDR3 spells CASSLVGSAGGIRDTQYF. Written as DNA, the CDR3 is TGCGCCAGCAGCTTAGTTGGATCAGCGGGGGGTATCAGAGATACGCAGTATTTT.